This is a list of T cell receptor beta chains from one sample in a study of metastatic and nonmetastatic thyroid tumors. TCRdb used MiXCR to call clones anew from the PCR reads. The sample includes under 20,000 clones, 3% to 4% of them seen just once. Sequencing was done on a sample of tumor tissue. These receptors all come from a female donor with papillary thyroid cancer or a benign thyroid nodule (not recorded which). Some clones in this sample may be carry-over from other donors' samples. CDR3s include the opening cysteine and the closing phenylalanine or tryptophan. A D gene is named only where the DNA matches it firmly. The size field is filled for only some rows; it gives once, few, many or a size class.

j_call d_call clone_size v_call cdr3_aa cdr3_nt
TRBJ2-7 TRBD1 few TRBV20-1 CSAPDRVGEQYF TGCAGTGCTCCAGACAGGGTCGGCGAGCAGTACTTC
TRBJ2-1 . . TRBV12-3/TRBV12-4 CASSFGRDNEQFF TGTGCCAGCAGTTTTGGACGGGACAATGAGCAGTTCTTC
TRBJ2-3 . few TRBV30 CAWGASTDTQYF TGTGCCTGGGGGGCTAGCACAGATACGCAGTATTTT
TRBJ1-5 . few TRBV24-1 CATSDFGNPFQPQHF TGTGCCACCAGTGATTTTGGGAATCCTTTTCAGCCCCAGCATTTT
TRBJ2-2 . . TRBV4-1 CASSLQGAGGAGELFF TGCGCCAGCAGCTTACAGGGGGCGGGAGGGGCCGGGGAGCTGTTTTTT
TRBJ2-2 TRBD1 few TRBV24-1 CATRTGTDTGELFF TGTGCCACCAGAACCGGGACAGACACCGGGGAGCTGTTTTTT
TRBJ2-7 . few TRBV12-3/TRBV12-4 CASTRERAYEQYF TGTGCCAGCACTCGGGAGCGGGCCTACGAGCAGTACTTC
TRBJ1-2 TRBD1 . TRBV20-1 CSAEDLTGGLGYTF TGCAGTGCAGAAGATTTGACAGGGGGCCTCGGCTACACCTTC
TRBJ2-3 TRBD2 . TRBV6-1 CASNPTSGRKETQYF TGTGCCAGCAACCCAACTAGCGGGCGTAAAGAAACGCAGTATTTT
TRBJ2-1 TRBD1 few TRBV6-2/TRBV6-3 CASSPTGGNEQFF TGTGCCAGCAGTCCGACAGGGGGAAATGAGCAGTTCTTC
TRBJ2-7 TRBD2 few TRBV11-2 CASSLPCKEGLIYEQYF TGTGCCAGCAGCTTGCCTTGTAAAGAGGGACTAATCTACGAGCAGTACTTC
TRBJ2-1 . few TRBV5-1 CASSLFGTDNEQFF TGCGCCAGCAGCTTGTTCGGGACTGACAATGAGCAGTTCTTC
TRBJ1-2 . . TRBV4-2 CASSQDQIEGYTF TGTGCCAGCAGCCAAGACCAAATTGAGGGCTACACCTTC
TRBJ1-6 TRBD1 few TRBV6-1 CASSESGQGANSPLHF TGTGCCAGCAGTGAGTCCGGACAGGGGGCAAATTCACCCCTCCACTTT
TRBJ1-1 . few TRBV6-1 CASSESWSGNPEAFF TGTGCCAGCAGTGAAAGTTGGTCAGGGAACCCTGAAGCTTTCTTT
TRBJ1-1 . . TRBV6-2/TRBV6-3 CASPNPYTEAFF TGTGCCAGCCCGAACCCATACACTGAAGCTTTCTTT
TRBJ1-3 TRBD1 few TRBV12-3/TRBV12-4 CASKIRDRRSGNTIYF TGTGCCAGCAAAATCCGGGACAGGCGGTCCGGAAACACCATATATTTT
TRBJ2-3 . . TRBV11-1 CASSREWADTQYF TGTGCCAGCAGTCGCGAGTGGGCAGATACGCAGTATTTT
TRBJ1-1 . . TRBV6-1 CASRQGAHTEAFF TGTGCCAGCAGACAGGGAGCCCACACTGAAGCTTTCTTT
TRBJ2-2 . few TRBV30 CAWSVTGEVGELFF TGTGCCTGGAGTGTTACGGGGGAAGTCGGGGAGCTGTTTTTT
TRBJ2-3 . few TRBV28 CASSLPLVTDTQYF TGTGCCAGCAGTTTACCCCTCGTCACAGATACGCAGTATTTT
TRBJ2-3 . many TRBV28 CASIKQGAWGDTQYF TGTGCCAGCATTAAACAGGGCGCGTGGGGGGATACGCAGTATTTT
TRBJ2-3 . . TRBV20-1 CSASGRDTQYF TGCAGTGCTAGCGGGAGAGATACGCAGTATTTT
TRBJ1-6 . . TRBV28 CASSLGQGNSPLHF TGTGCCAGCAGTTTAGGGCAGGGAAATTCACCCCTCCACTTT
TRBJ1-5 . . TRBV7-3 CATSRHGLQDQPQHF TGTGCCACCAGCAGACACGGGTTACAGGATCAGCCCCAGCATTTT
TRBJ2-3 . few TRBV9 CASSSRLSMSTDTQYF TGTGCCAGCAGCAGTCGACTTTCAATGAGCACAGATACGCAGTATTTT
TRBJ2-3 . many TRBV28 CASSYRDTQYF TGTGCCAGCAGCTACAGAGATACGCAGTATTTT
TRBJ1-5 . few TRBV19 CASSLMGAQHF TGTGCCAGTAGTCTTATGGGGGCCCAGCATTTT
TRBJ2-7 TRBD2 . TRBV18 CASSEAGNSGVKQYF TGTGCCAGCTCGGAGGCCGGTAATAGCGGGGTAAAGCAGTACTTC
TRBJ1-5 . few TRBV6-1 CASSEPQYSNQPQHF TGTGCCAGCAGTGAACCCCAGTATAGCAATCAGCCCCAGCATTTT
TRBJ2-7 TRBD2 few TRBV12-3/TRBV12-4 CASRSGTRPLYEQYF TGTGCCAGCAGGTCCGGGACTAGGCCCCTCTACGAGCAGTACTTC
TRBJ2-2 . . TRBV6-4 CASSDRDHGELFF TGTGCCAGCAGTGACAGGGATCACGGGGAGCTGTTTTTT
TRBJ1-3 TRBD1 . TRBV30 CAWSRDSYSGNTIYF TGTGCCTGGAGTCGGGACAGCTACTCTGGAAACACCATATATTTT
TRBJ1-6 . few TRBV2 CARKLQGDSPLHF TGTGCCAGAAAATTACAGGGTGATTCACCCCTCCACTTT